What follows are 15 T cell receptor beta chains derived from one specimen sequenced in a study of T cell responses to AZD1222 COVID-19 vaccine (dated by TCRdb to the early 2020s). What this sample's time point label stands for: baseline before first vaccination. Library prep was done by the immunoSEQ multiplex PCR assay. Here the immuneACCESS table is served through TCRdb, limited to in-frame sequences with V and J called. Missing clones are a known gap in these copies; in checked studies unresolved V genes cover under half, and the rest lacks a known reason. For this sample the table gives some 97,000 clones, of which less than 90% were detected only once. Around 17% of the sample is taken by the ten largest. The specimen comprised peripheral blood, sampled on day 0 of AZD1222 vaccination. The receptors here all came from an adult in good health.

This chain uses TRBV9 with TRBJ1-1, with a tentative D call TRBD1 (5 bases). The CDR3 is 15 amino acids. V was cut by 2 bases and J by 5 bases, with 16 bases left in between. In germline, CDR1 is SGDLS, CDR2 YYNGEE. The CDR3: CASSVSGGEGTEAFF. In DNA form, the CDR3 reads TGTGCCAGCAGCGTGTCCGGAGGGGAGGGTACTGAAGCTTTCTTT.

The V and J genes are TRBV7-9 and TRBJ1-1, with D possibly being TRBD1 (5 bases). The CDR3 consists of 14 residues. Germline assignment: CDR1 SEHNR and CDR2 FQNEAQ (reference sequence). V lost 2 bases, J lost 6 bases, and 13 bases lay in between. The CDR3 DNA reads TGTGCCAGCAGCTTAAGGCAGGGAAACCCTGAAGCTTTCTTT. Protein: CASSLRQGNPEAFF.

The rearrangement uses TRBV10-2 and TRBJ1-3, with D maybe TRBD1 (5 bases). This CDR3 comprises 14 residues. Trimming shortened V by 4 bases and J by 0 bases, and 7 bases separated the two germline ends. Germline V CDR1 and CDR2: WSHSY, SAAADI. CDR3 amino acids: CASSAGLSGNTIYF. The DNA of the CDR3 is TGCGCCAGCAGTGCGGGGCTCTCTGGAAACACCATATATTTT.

The chain carries TRBV19 and TRBJ1-2; D is possibly TRBD1 (5 bases). The germline V gene has CDR1 LNHDA and CDR2 SQIVND (reference sequence). V lost 5 bases, J lost 3 bases, and 13 bases lay in between. The length of the CDR3 is 14 residues. The DNA for the CDR3 is TGTGCCAGTAGTTTCCAGGGAAGGGACTATGGCTACACCTTC. This codes for CASSFQGRDYGYTF.

This rearrangement joins TRBV7-9 to TRBJ1-2; D not resolved. V was pared by 5 bases and J by 4 bases, with 14 bases between. The germline V gene encodes CDR1 SEHNR and CDR2 FQNEAQ (reference sequence). This CDR3 has 14 residues. CDR3 in amino acids: CASSSHSFPYGYTF. Here the CDR3 DNA reads TGTGCCAGCAGCAGCCACAGCTTCCCCTATGGCTACACCTTC.

This clone is a singleton in its sample. This chain links TRBV11-3 with TRBJ2-7, with D perhaps given as TRBD1 or TRBD2 (6 bases each). The CDR3 is made up of 13 amino acids. V was clipped by 1 base and J by 7 bases, with 11 bases between them. Germline V gene sequence: CDR1 SGHNT, CDR2 YENEEA. Written as DNA, the CDR3 is TGTGCCAGCAGCTTAGCGAGGGGGAGGGAGCAGTACTTC. It is translated as CASSLARGREQYF.

This clone showed up just once. The gene calls are TRBV9 and TRBJ2-2; tentatively, D is TRBD1 (6 bases). V lost 2 bases to trimming and J lost 3 bases, with 11 bases between them. The CDR3 length is 15 residues. The germline CDR1 and CDR2 sequences are SGDLS and YYNGEE. This CDR3 is CASSVQGRDTGELFF. For the CDR3, the DNA is TGTGCCAGCAGCGTCCAGGGGAGAGACACCGGGGAGCTGTTTTTT.

This clone occurred a few times. The V call is TRBV5-4, the J call TRBJ1-1, with a weak D call TRBD1 (5 bases). V was cut by 4 bases and J by 10 bases, with 17 bases left in between. Per germline, CDR1 SGHNT and CDR2 YYREEE (reference sequence). The CDR3 extends over 13 amino acids. CDR3: CASSQGQRRGAFF. The DNA of the CDR3 is TGTGCCAGCAGCCAGGGCCAAAGGAGGGGAGCTTTCTTT.

This chain joins TRBV27 and TRBJ2-1, with D perhaps TRBD1 or TRBD2 (7 bases each). V lost 7 bases and J lost 1, with 26 bases in between. There are 19 residues in the CDR3. Germline V lookup: CDR1 MNHEY, CDR2 SMNVEV (reference sequence). This CDR3 is CASTQTFGRARGSYNEQFF. CDR3 DNA sequence: TGTGCCAGCACCCAGACTTTTGGGAGGGCCAGGGGGTCCTACAATGAGCAGTTCTTC.

This chain joins TRBV7-9 and TRBJ2-2; 9 bases align to TRBD1. Losses at the gene ends were 5 bases for V and 6 bases for J; bases not matched to a gene: 10. This CDR3 comprises 16 residues. CDR1 SEHNR and CDR2 FQNEAQ come from the germline V gene (reference sequence). CDR3 amino acids: CASSIPGTGWAGELFF. DNA of the CDR3: TGTGCCAGCAGCATACCCGGGACAGGGTGGGCCGGGGAGCTGTTTTTT.

V and J are TRBV5-6 and TRBJ2-1; weak D call: TRBD2 (6 bases). Trimming took off 9 bases at V and 0 bases at J, with 16 bases between the two ends. Germline CDR1 reads SGHDT; CDR2 reads YYEEEE. This CDR3 has 15 residues. DNA for the CDR3: TGTGCCACCTCGGACGGAGGGAGCTCCTACAATGAGCAGTTCTTC. It encodes CATSDGGSSYNEQFF. Combining the CDR3 with reference TRBV5-6 and TRBJ2-1 gives the whole variable domain DAGVTQSPTHLIKTRGQQVTLRCSPKSGHDTVSWYQQALGQGPQFIFQYYEEEERQRGNFPDRFSGHQFPNYSSELNVNALLLGDSALYLCATSDGGSSYNEQFFGPGTRLTVL.

The chain couples TRBV7-3 to TRBJ2-3, with D hard to call. Between the trimmed V and J ends, which lost 4 bases and 3 bases, there was a span of 11 bases. Germline V gene sequence: CDR1 SGHTA, CDR2 FQGTGA. This CDR3 contains 14 residues. The CDR3 here is CASSSNGRTDTQYF. In DNA, the CDR3 is TGTGCCAGCAGCTCGAACGGACGGACAGATACGCAGTATTTT.

The rearrangement uses TRBV18 and TRBJ2-7; the D is unclear. The germline CDR1 and CDR2 sequences are KGHSH and LQKENI. V was pared by 0 bases and J by 5 bases, with 8 bases between. The CDR3 runs to 13 residues. CDR3 sequence: CASSPPSRNEQYF. CDR3 DNA: TGTGCCAGCTCACCACCAAGTCGTAACGAGCAGTACTTC.

The CDR3 loop is CASSQDTGLGNTIYF. The DNA for the CDR3 is TGTGCCAGCAGCCAAGATACTGGGCTTGGAAACACCATATATTTT. The gene calls are TRBV3-1 (or the pseudogene TRBV3-2) and TRBJ1-3; D is ambiguous. Trimming pared 0 bases from V and 3 bases from J, leaving 9 bases between. The CDR3 sequence is 15 residues long. The germline V gene encodes CDR1 LGHDT and CDR2 YNNKEL (reference sequence).

The chain combines TRBV5-6 with TRBJ2-7; 7 bases agree with TRBD2. The CDR3 is made up of 14 amino acids. V was clipped by 4 bases and J by 4 bases; unmatched bases: 8. Germline assignment: CDR1 SGHDT and CDR2 YYEEEE. The CDR3 DNA is TGTGCCAGCAGCGGAGTTAGCGGGCCTTACGAGCAGTACTTC. The encoded protein is CASSGVSGPYEQYF. The entire variable domain, with the rest obtained from reference TRBV5-6 and TRBJ2-7, is as follows: DAGVTQSPTHLIKTRGQQVTLRCSPKSGHDTVSWYQQALGQGPQFIFQYYEEEERQRGNFPDRFSGHQFPNYSSELNVNALLLGDSALYLCASSGVSGPYEQYFGPGTRLTVT.